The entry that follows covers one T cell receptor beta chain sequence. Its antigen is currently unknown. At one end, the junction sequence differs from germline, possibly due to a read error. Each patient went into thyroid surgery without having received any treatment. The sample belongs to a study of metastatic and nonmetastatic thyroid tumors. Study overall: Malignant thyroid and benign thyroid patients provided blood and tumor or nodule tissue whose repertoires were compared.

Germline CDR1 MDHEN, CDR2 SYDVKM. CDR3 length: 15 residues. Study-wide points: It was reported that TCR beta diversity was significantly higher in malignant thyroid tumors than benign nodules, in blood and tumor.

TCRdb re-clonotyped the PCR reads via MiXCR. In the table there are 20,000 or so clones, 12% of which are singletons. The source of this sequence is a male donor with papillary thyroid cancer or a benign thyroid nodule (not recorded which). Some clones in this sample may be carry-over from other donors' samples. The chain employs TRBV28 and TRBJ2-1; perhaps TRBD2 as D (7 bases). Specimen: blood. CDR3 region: CASTSWGGRHNEHFF. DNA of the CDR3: TGTGCCAGCACATCCTGGGGGGGGCGACACAATGAGCATTTCTTC.